Here is one T cell receptor (beta chain) with its context. The antigen remains undetermined. This record comes from a study of CD8 T cells in ankylosing spondylitis. TCRdb reanalysed the 5' RACE reads using MiXCR and keeps one entry per CDR3 protein. The sample has over 450,000 distinct CDR3 sequences, roughly 13% seen once. This CDR3 contains 14 residues. Germline V lookup: CDR1 MNHNS, CDR2 SASEGT. With V trimmed by 11 bases and J by 1 base, 8 bases remained unmatched. General study findings and limits: Characteristic of ankylosing spondylitis blood, it appeared, was a TCR beta motif comprising fewer than 10 highly homologous variants.

Sequenced material: blood, either unsorted or a sorted T cell fraction (not recorded which). The TCR sequence derives from a male donor with ankylosing spondylitis. The gene calls are TRBV6-1 and TRBJ2-1; 7 nucleotides agree with TRBD2. This CDR3 is CASAGVLSYNEQFF. DNA of the CDR3: TGTGCCTCGGCGGGGGTGTTGTCCTACAATGAGCAGTTCTTC.